These T cell receptor beta chains were read from a single sample in a study of control samples from healthy donors and cancer patients. Clones were read by immunoSEQ multiplex PCR, and TCRdb kept only the in-frame ones, dropping some. The table includes 95,000 to 120,000 clones, 70% to 85% detected once. Sequenced sample: blood. The receptor source for this set is a man younger than 35 in good health. CDR3s include the opening cysteine and the closing phenylalanine or tryptophan.

TRBJ1-2 TRBV19 CASWTGDPYGYTF
TRBJ1-1 TRBV5-1 CASSPRPQRENTEAFF
TRBJ1-6 TRBV19 CASTVGRGGSPLHF
TRBJ1-4 TRBV6-5 CASSYGQEYEKLFF
TRBJ1-1 TRBV5-6 CASSLATGLSEAFF
TRBJ1-2 TRBV6-6 CASKVGNYGYTF
TRBJ1-3 TRBV29-1 CSVAGTGNTIYF
TRBJ2-3 TRBV6-5 CASSRVPDTQYF
TRBJ1-6 TRBV5-1 CASSVDRGKGSPLHF
TRBJ2-3 TRBV10-1 CASSRDRVTQYF
TRBJ2-1 TRBV5-1 CASSMEVSYNEQFF
TRBJ2-1 TRBV5-1 CASSFLDEQFF
TRBJ1-2 TRBV15 CATRVLDRGYGYTF
TRBJ1-1 TRBV5-6 CASSFRTEAFF
TRBJ2-7 TRBV18 CASSPGSGREQYF
TRBJ2-5 TRBV12-3/TRBV12-4 CASSPRLVPTQYF
TRBJ2-5 TRBV10-3 CAISARGGRETQYF
TRBJ2-2 TRBV7-6 CASSPNSGGPRTGELFF
TRBJ1-2 TRBV21-1 CASSTFTGTAYGYTF
TRBJ1-1 TRBV4-1 CASSQNPLLVNTEAFF
TRBJ1-1 TRBV5-4 CASSPNRLRTEAFF
TRBJ1-5 TRBV6-5 CASRATGIQPQHF